This is a list of T cell receptor beta chains from one sample in a study of technical replicates of blood from a few donors. Data came from immunoSEQ multiplex PCR; TCRdb stores just in-frame clones and leaves some out. The table lists 55,000 to 80,000 clones, about nine tenths of them singletons. Sequenced: T cells isolated from PBMCs. All receptors come from a human donor in good health. The CDR3 runs from the conserved cysteine through the conserved F or W. Each record gives: clone size, D gene, V gene, J gene, CDR3 protein, CDR3 DNA. The D gene is left open where the match is weak. Only part of the rows carry a size: once, few, many, or a class if the clone is expanded.

abundance: -
d_gene: -
v_gene: TRBV7-2
j_gene: TRBJ2-2
CDR3aa: CASSYPPGLSVRELFF
CDR3nt: TGTGCCAGCAGCTATCCCCCCGGTTTGTCCGTCCGAGAGCTGTTTTTT

abundance: -
d_gene: TRBD2
v_gene: TRBV29-1
j_gene: TRBJ2-2
CDR3aa: CSVIAGGPSTGELFF
CDR3nt: TGCAGCGTTATAGCGGGAGGGCCTAGCACCGGGGAGCTGTTTTTT

abundance: -
d_gene: -
v_gene: TRBV7-9
j_gene: TRBJ2-1
CDR3aa: CASSQTLSFLHNEQFF
CDR3nt: TGTGCCAGCAGCCAAACTCTGTCGTTTCTGCATAATGAGCAGTTCTTC

abundance: -
d_gene: -
v_gene: TRBV18
j_gene: TRBJ2-7
CDR3aa: CASSPPSGAGIEQYF
CDR3nt: TGTGCCAGCTCACCACCGAGCGGAGCCGGGATCGAGCAGTACTTC

abundance: -
d_gene: TRBD1
v_gene: TRBV18
j_gene: TRBJ2-1
CDR3aa: CASSPPDRANEQFF
CDR3nt: TGTGCCAGCTCACCACCTGACAGGGCCAATGAGCAGTTCTTC

abundance: few
d_gene: -
v_gene: TRBV27
j_gene: TRBJ1-2
CDR3aa: CASSLGGLRGYTF
CDR3nt: TGTGCCAGCAGTTTGGGGGGGCTAAGGGGCTACACCTTC

abundance: -
d_gene: TRBD2
v_gene: TRBV7-2
j_gene: TRBJ2-7
CDR3aa: CASSLGLAGEEQYF
CDR3nt: TGTGCCAGCAGCTTAGGACTAGCGGGAGAAGAGCAGTACTTC

abundance: -
d_gene: -
v_gene: TRBV28
j_gene: TRBJ1-2
CDR3aa: CASSLAHRVIYGYTF
CDR3nt: TGTGCCAGCAGTTTGGCGCACAGGGTTATCTATGGCTACACCTTC

abundance: -
d_gene: -
v_gene: TRBV21-1
j_gene: TRBJ2-7
CDR3aa: CASHSTHTSWSYEQYF
CDR3nt: TGTGCCAGCCACTCGACACACACGAGTTGGTCCTACGAGCAGTACTTC

abundance: once
d_gene: TRBD2
v_gene: TRBV27
j_gene: TRBJ2-1
CDR3aa: CASSPQRSGSSNEQFF
CDR3nt: TGTGCCAGCAGTCCGCAGAGGAGCGGGAGCTCCAATGAGCAGTTCTTC

abundance: -
d_gene: TRBD1
v_gene: TRBV7-2
j_gene: TRBJ1-2
CDR3aa: CASSFGTGAVGYTF
CDR3nt: TGTGCCAGCAGCTTCGGGACAGGGGCGGTTGGCTACACCTTC

abundance: -
d_gene: TRBD1
v_gene: TRBV5-6
j_gene: TRBJ1-1
CDR3aa: CASSFLDRDTEAFF
CDR3nt: TGTGCCAGCAGCTTCTTGGACAGGGACACTGAAGCTTTCTTT

abundance: -
d_gene: -
v_gene: TRBV7-9
j_gene: TRBJ2-1
CDR3aa: CASSVRAEINNEQFF
CDR3nt: TGTGCCAGCAGCGTAAGAGCGGAGATTAACAATGAGCAGTTCTTC

abundance: -
d_gene: -
v_gene: TRBV18
j_gene: TRBJ2-1
CDR3aa: CASSPLASISYNEQFF
CDR3nt: TGTGCCAGCTCGCCCCTAGCGTCCATTTCCTACAATGAGCAGTTCTTC

abundance: once
d_gene: -
v_gene: TRBV28
j_gene: TRBJ2-7
CDR3aa: CASSPIAVGYEQYF
CDR3nt: TGTGCCAGCAGTCCCATTGCGGTCGGCTACGAGCAGTACTTC

abundance: -
d_gene: -
v_gene: TRBV2
j_gene: TRBJ1-5
CDR3aa: CASSEYSNQPQHF
CDR3nt: TGTGCCAGCAGTGAATATAGCAATCAGCCCCAGCATTTT